This T cell receptor (beta chain) was identified during a study of cytomegalovirus exposure and HLA in healthy donors. V dropped 5 bases and J dropped 3; count of bases not matched to a gene: 6. CDR1 and CDR2 (germline): MNHEY, SMNVEV (reference sequence). The length of the CDR3 is 16 residues. The donors were members of the validation cohort, which comprised about 120 subjects and was separate from the first cohort of 600 to 800 subjects. Assay: immunoSEQ multiplex PCR; the TCRdb copy retains only in-frame clones and omits some. The data hold about 200,000 clones, with 87% observed a single time. This clonotype was obtained from a woman between 18 and 29 years old in good health and CMV-seropositive. The sequenced material came from PBMCs. This rearrangement joins TRBV27 to TRBJ2-5, with 13 bases aligning to TRBD2. The CDR3 loop is CASSPNGLAGEETQYF. CDR3 sequence (DNA): TGTGCCAGCAGTCCTAATGGACTAGCGGGAGAAGAGACCCAGTACTTC.